The T cell receptor (beta chain) described here comes from a study of blood T cell repertoires in COVID-19. Categorization into cohorts depended on clinical history that participants reported. Assay used: immunoSEQ multiplex PCR; TCRdb lists only in-frame clones, some missing. The sample carries roughly 250,000 clones, roughly 91% recorded once. CDR3 length: 16 residues. CDR1 is SGHRS, CDR2 YFSETQ, per germline. The trim removed 3 bases at V and 6 bases at J, leaving 9 bases unmatched. The sequence was collected from a middle-aged woman with acute COVID-19. J is TRBJ2-2 and V is TRBV5-1; 9 bases line up with TRBD1. Material: PBMCs or T cells enriched from blood (not recorded which). CDR3: CASSSVDRGLAGELFF. CDR3 DNA: TGCGCCAGCAGCTCGGTCGACAGGGGGTTAGCCGGGGAGCTGTTTTTT.